This passage covers 6 T cell receptor beta chains from one sample sequenced in a study of radiotherapy plus CTLA-4 blockade in lung cancer. Assay used: immunoSEQ multiplex PCR; TCRdb lists only in-frame clones, some missing. This table holds 60,000 to 70,000 clones, roughly four fifths found once. Sequencing was performed on peripheral blood, taken from a patient treated with radiotherapy plus ipilimumab. The source is a human donor with non-small cell lung cancer who had a partial response to radiotherapy plus ipilimumab.

V is TRBV7-6 and J is TRBJ2-6; no definite D call. The CDR3 has 13 amino acids. Looked up from germline, CDR1 is SGHVS and CDR2 is FNYEAQ. Trimming left V 6 bases short and J 2 bases short, with 5 bases between. The CDR3 coding sequence is TGTGCCAGCAGTCGAGCTGGGGCCAACGTCCTGACTTTC. Its protein product is CASSRAGANVLTF.

V gene TRBV10-3 combines with J gene TRBJ1-1; a possible D gene is TRBD1 (6 bases). V was shortened by 6 bases and J by 0 bases, with 11 bases between the two germline ends. CDR1 ENHRY and CDR2 SYGVKD come from the germline V gene. The CDR3 has 14 amino acids. CDR3 in amino acids: CAIRTPGVNTEAFF. CDR3 sequence (DNA): TGTGCCATCAGGACTCCAGGGGTGAACACTGAAGCTTTCTTT.

V usage is TRBV28 and J usage is TRBJ1-5; D remains unclear. V was cut by 1 base and J by 3 bases, with 10 bases left in between. The CDR3 has 15 amino acids. CDR1 and CDR2 from the germline V gene are MDHEN and SYDVKM. In nucleotides, the CDR3 is TGTGCCAGCAGTTTATCGTGGCAGGACAATCAGCCCCAGCATTTT. Protein product: CASSLSWQDNQPQHF.

The rearrangement joins TRBV28 to TRBJ2-2; D is perhaps TRBD1 (6 bases). The CDR3 totals 13 residues. CDR1 and CDR2 from the germline V gene are MDHEN and SYDVKM. The ends were cut back, 7 bases at V and 4 bases at J, with 10 bases in the middle. The CDR3 sequence: CASMEGGTGELFF. CDR3 sequence (DNA): TGTGCCAGCATGGAAGGGGGCACCGGGGAGCTGTTTTTT.

The chain links TRBV7-9 to TRBJ2-3, with D uncertain. This CDR3 has 14 amino acids. CDR1 and CDR2 (germline): SEHNR, FQNEAQ (reference sequence). With 5 bases removed from V and 7 bases from J, the gap between germline ends came to 16 bases. In nucleotides, the CDR3 is TGTGCCAGCAGCCCGTCGAATCTCGCGAATACGCAGTATTTT. Its translation is CASSPSNLANTQYF.

This clone occurred a few times. The rearrangement uses TRBV6-1 and TRBJ1-5, with D unclear. The CDR3 contains 14 residues. Germline V lookup: CDR1 MNHNS, CDR2 SASEGT. The V end lost 6 bases, the J end lost 4 bases, and 13 bases lay between the germline ends. Here the CDR3 reads CASRTQSGNQPQHF. CDR3 DNA: TGTGCCAGCAGAACCCAATCGGGAAATCAGCCCCAGCATTTT.